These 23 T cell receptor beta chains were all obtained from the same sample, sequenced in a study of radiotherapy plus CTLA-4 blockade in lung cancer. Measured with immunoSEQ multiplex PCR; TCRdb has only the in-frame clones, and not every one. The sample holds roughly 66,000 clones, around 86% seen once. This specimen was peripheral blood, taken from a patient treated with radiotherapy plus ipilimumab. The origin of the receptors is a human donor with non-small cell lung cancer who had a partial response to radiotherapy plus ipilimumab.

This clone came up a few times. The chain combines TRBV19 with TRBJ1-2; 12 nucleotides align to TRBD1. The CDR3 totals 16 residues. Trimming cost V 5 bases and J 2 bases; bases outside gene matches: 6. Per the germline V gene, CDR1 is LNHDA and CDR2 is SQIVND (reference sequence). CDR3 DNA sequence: TGTGCCAGTAGTCTCGGGACAGGGGGCATGAACTATGGCTACACCTTC. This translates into CASSLGTGGMNYGYTF.

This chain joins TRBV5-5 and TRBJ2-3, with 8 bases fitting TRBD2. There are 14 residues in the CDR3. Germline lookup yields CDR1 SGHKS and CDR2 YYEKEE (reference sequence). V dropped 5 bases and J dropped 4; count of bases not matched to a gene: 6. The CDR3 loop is CASRDAGGADTQYF. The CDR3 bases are TGTGCCAGCAGGGATGCGGGAGGCGCAGATACGCAGTATTTT.

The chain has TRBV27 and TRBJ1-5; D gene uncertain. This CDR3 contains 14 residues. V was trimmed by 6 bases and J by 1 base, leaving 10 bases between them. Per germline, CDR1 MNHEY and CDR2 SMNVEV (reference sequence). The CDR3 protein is CASSRMRSNQPQHF. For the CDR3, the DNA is TGTGCCAGCAGCCGGATGAGGAGCAATCAGCCCCAGCATTTT.

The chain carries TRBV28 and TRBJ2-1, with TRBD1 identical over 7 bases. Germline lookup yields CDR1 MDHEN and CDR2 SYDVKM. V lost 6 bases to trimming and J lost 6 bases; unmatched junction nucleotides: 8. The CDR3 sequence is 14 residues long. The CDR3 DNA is TGTGCCAGCAGCCAATCAGGGGGTCTCAATGAGCAGTTCTTC. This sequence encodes CASSQSGGLNEQFF.

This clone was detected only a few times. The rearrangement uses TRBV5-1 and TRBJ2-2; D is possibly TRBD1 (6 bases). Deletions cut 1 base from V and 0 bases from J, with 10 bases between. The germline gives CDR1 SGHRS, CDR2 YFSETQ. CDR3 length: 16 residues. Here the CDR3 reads CASSLSWTANTGELFF. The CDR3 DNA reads TGCGCCAGCAGCTTGTCGTGGACAGCGAACACCGGGGAGCTGTTTTTT.

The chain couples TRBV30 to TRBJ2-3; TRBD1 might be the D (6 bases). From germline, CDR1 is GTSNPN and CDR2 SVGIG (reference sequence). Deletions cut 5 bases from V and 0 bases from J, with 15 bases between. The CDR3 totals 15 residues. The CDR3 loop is CAWGTTGLSTDTQYF. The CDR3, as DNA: TGTGCCTGGGGGACGACAGGCCTCAGCACAGATACGCAGTATTTT.

Written as DNA, the CDR3 is TGTGCCAGCAGGGTACACTTAGGCTACAGAAAGACCTATGGCTACACCTTC. It yields the protein CASRVHLGYRKTYGYTF. The chain is built from TRBV21-1 and TRBJ1-2; the DNA was not used to check the table's D call, TRBD1. TRBV21-1 is a listed pseudogene. The CDR3 is made up of 17 amino acids.

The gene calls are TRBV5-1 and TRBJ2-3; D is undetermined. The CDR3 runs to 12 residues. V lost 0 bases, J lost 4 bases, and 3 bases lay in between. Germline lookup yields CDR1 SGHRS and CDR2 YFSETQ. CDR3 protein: CASSLAADTQYF. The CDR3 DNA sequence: TGCGCCAGCAGCTTGGCGGCAGATACGCAGTATTTT. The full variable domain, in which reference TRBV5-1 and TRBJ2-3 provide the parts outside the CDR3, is KAGVTQTPRYLIKTRGQQVTLSCSPISGHRSVSWYQQTPGQGLQFLFEYFSETQRNKGNFPGRFSGRQFSNSRSEMNVSTLELGDSALYLCASSLAADTQYFGPGTRLTVL.

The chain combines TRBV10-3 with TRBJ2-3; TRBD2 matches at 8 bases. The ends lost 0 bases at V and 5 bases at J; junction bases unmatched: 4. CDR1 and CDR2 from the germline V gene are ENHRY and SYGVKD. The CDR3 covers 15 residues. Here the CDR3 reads CAISESRAGVDTQYF. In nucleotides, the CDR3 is TGTGCCATCAGTGAGTCGAGAGCGGGAGTAGATACGCAGTATTTT.

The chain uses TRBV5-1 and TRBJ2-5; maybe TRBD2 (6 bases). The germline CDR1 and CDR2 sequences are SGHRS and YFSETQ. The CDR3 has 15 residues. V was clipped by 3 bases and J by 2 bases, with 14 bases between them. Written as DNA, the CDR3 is TGCGCCAGCAGCTCGACTGGAGGGGTGCAAGAGACCCAGTACTTC. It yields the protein CASSSTGGVQETQYF.

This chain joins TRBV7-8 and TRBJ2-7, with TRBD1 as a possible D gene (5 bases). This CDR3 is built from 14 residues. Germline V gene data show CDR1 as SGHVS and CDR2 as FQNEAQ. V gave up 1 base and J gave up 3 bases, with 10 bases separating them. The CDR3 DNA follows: TGTGCCAGCAGCTTAGTGGGGCAGAACTACGAGCAGTACTTC. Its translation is CASSLVGQNYEQYF.

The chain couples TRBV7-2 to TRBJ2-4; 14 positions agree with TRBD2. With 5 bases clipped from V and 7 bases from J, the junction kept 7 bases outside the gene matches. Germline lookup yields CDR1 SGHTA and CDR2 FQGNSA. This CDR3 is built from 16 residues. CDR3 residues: CASSPGLAGVGNIQYF. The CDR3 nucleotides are TGTGCCAGCAGCCCGGGACTAGCGGGAGTGGGGAACATTCAGTACTTC.

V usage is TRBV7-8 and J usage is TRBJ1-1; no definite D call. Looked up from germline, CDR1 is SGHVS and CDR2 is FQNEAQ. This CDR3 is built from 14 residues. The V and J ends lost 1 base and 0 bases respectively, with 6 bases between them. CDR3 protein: CASSLVSMNTEAFF. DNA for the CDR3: TGTGCCAGCAGCTTAGTTTCTATGAACACTGAAGCTTTCTTT. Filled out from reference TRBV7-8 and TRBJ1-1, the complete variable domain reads GAGVSQSPRYKVAKRGQDVALRCDPISGHVSLFWYQQALGQGPEFLTYFQNEAQLDKSGLPSDRFFAERPEGSVSTLKIQRTQQEDSAVYLCASSLVSMNTEAFFGQGTRLTVV.

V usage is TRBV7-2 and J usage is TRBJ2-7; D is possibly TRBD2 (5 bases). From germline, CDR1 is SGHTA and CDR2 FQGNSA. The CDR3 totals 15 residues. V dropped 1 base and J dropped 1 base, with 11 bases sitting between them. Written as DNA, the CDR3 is TGTGCCAGCAGCTTAGGAAGGGCGGGTTCCTACGAGCAGTACTTC. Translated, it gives CASSLGRAGSYEQYF.

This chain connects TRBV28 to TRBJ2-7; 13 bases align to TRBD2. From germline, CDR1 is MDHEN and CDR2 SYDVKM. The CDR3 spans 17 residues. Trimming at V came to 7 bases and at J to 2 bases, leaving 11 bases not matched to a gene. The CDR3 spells CASNGLAGVGPPYEQYF. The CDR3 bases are TGTGCCAGCAACGGACTAGCGGGAGTTGGCCCGCCCTACGAGCAGTACTTC.

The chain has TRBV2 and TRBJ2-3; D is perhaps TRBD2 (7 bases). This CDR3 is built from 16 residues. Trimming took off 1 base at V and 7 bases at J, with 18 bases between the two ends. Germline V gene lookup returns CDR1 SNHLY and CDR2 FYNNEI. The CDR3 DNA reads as TGTGCCAGCAGTGAAGGGGGGCGGGGGCACTTGAATACGCAGTATTTT. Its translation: CASSEGGRGHLNTQYF.

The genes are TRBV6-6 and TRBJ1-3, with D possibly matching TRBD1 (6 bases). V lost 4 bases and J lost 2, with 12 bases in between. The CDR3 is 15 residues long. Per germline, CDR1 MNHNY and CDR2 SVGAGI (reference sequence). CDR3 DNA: TGTGCCAGCAGTTCCGGACAGTTCACTGGAAACACCATATATTTT. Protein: CASSSGQFTGNTIYF.

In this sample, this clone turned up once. The CDR3 spells CASSSQDTQYF. The CDR3 DNA sequence: TGTGCCAGCAGTTCCCAAGATACGCAGTATTTT. The chain joins TRBV28 to TRBJ2-3, with D unclear. CDR3 length: 11 residues. Deletions cut 4 bases from V and 5 bases from J, with 4 bases between. The germline gives CDR1 MDHEN, CDR2 SYDVKM.

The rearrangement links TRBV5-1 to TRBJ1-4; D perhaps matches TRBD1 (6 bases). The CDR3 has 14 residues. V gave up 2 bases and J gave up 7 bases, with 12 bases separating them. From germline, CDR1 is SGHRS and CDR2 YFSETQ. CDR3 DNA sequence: TGCGCCAGCAGCTTCCAGGGGAGCGGTGAAAAACTGTTTTTT. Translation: CASSFQGSGEKLFF. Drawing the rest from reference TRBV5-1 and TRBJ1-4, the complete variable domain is KAGVTQTPRYLIKTRGQQVTLSCSPISGHRSVSWYQQTPGQGLQFLFEYFSETQRNKGNFPGRFSGRQFSNSRSEMNVSTLELGDSALYLCASSFQGSGEKLFFGSGTQLSVL.

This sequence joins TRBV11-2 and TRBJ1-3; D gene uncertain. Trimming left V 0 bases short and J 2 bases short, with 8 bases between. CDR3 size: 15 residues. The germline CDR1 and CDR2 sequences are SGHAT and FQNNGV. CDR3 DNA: TGTGCCAGCAGCTTAGACAGAACCACTGGAAACACCATATATTTT. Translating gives CASSLDRTTGNTIYF. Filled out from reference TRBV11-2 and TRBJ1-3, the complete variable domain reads EAGVAQSPRYKIIEKRQSVAFWCNPISGHATLYWYQQILGQGPKLLIQFQNNGVVDDSQLPKDRFSAERLKGVDSTLKIQPAKLEDSAVYLCASSLDRTTGNTIYFGEGSWLTVV.

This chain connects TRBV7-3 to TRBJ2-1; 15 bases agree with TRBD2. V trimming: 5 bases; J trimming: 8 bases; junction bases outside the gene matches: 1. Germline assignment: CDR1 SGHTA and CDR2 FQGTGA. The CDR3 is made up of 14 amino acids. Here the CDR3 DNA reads TGTGCCAGCAGCCGGACTAGCGGGAGGGATGAGCAGTTCTTC. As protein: CASSRTSGRDEQFF.

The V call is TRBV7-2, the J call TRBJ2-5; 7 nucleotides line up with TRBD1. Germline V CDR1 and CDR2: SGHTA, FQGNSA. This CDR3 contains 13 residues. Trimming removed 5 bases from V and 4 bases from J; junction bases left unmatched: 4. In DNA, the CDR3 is TGTGCCAGCAGCCCTCGACAGGGAGAGACCCAGTACTTC. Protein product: CASSPRQGETQYF.

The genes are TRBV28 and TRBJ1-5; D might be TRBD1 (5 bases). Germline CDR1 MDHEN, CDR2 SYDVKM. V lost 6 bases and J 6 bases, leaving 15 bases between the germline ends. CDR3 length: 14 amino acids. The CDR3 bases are TGTGCCAGCAGCCCTCCCAGGGTGAGTCAGCCCCAGCATTTT. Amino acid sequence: CASSPPRVSQPQHF.